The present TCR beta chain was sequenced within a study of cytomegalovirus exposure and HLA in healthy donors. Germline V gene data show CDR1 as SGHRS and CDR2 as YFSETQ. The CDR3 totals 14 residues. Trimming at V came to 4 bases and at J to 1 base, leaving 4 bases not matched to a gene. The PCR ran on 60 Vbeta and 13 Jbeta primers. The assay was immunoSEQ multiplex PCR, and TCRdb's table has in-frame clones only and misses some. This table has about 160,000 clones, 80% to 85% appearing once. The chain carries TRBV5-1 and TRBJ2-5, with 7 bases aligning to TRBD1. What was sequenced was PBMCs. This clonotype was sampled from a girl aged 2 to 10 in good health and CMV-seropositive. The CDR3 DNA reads TGCGCCAGCAGCCGTAGACAGGGCCAAGAGACCCAGTACTTC. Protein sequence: CASSRRQGQETQYF.